This record concerns one T cell receptor beta chain sequence. The data were obtained in a study of T cell changes during pregnancy in multiple sclerosis. The ends were cut back, 0 bases at V and 6 bases at J, with 15 bases in the middle. Germline V gene sequence: CDR1 SGDLS, CDR2 YYNGEE. CDR3 length: 15 residues. TCRdb's table, derived via immunoSEQ multiplex PCR, lists solely in-frame clones and lacks some. The data show 85,000 to 100,000 clones, roughly 92% seen once. The sequence came from a female donor with multiple sclerosis, enrolled in a pregnancy study. The genes are TRBV9 and TRBJ1-1; D unclear. Material: peripheral blood, obtained in the first trimester of pregnancy. CDR3 nucleotide sequence: TGTGCCAGCAGCGTAGGTGGGAGTGATGGCTCTGAAGCTTTCTTT. This sequence encodes CASSVGGSDGSEAFF.